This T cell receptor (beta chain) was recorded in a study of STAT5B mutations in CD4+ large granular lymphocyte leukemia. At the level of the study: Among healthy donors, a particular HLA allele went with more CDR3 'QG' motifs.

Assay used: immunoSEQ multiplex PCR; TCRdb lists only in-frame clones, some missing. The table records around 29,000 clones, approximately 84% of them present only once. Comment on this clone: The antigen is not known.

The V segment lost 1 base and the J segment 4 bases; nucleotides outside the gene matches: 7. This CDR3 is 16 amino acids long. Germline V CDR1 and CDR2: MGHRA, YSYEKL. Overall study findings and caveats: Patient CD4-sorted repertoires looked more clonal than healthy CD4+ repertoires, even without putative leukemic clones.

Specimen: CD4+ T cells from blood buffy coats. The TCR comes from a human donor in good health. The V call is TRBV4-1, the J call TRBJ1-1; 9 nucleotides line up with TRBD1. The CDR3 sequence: CASSQALTGGSTEAFF. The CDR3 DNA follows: TGCGCCAGCAGCCAAGCGTTGACAGGGGGTAGCACTGAAGCTTTCTTT.